What follows are 12 T cell receptor beta chains derived from one specimen sequenced in a study of early T cells in non-severe SARS-CoV-2 infection (dated by TCRdb to the early 2020s). Library preparation employed 5' RACE. Data came from a NextSeq 500. TCRdb trimmed public reads at Q25 via fastp, called clones via MiXCR and kept in-frame beta chains. Rows are combined by CDR3 protein, so each entry shows the most common genes and DNA. The sample records tens of thousands of distinct CDR3 sequences, roughly an eighth of which are singletons. The ten most abundant clones make up over 3% of the sample. What was sequenced was whole blood. These receptors originate from an adult who was a healthcare worker with PCR-confirmed SARS-CoV-2 infection or an uninfected control (not recorded which).

The chain combines TRBV7-9 with TRBJ2-7; D possibly corresponds to TRBD1 (6 bases). The CDR3 covers 13 residues. Per the germline V gene, CDR1 is SEHNR and CDR2 is FQNEAQ (reference sequence). The V end lost 7 bases, the J end lost 5 bases, and 15 bases lay between the germline ends. CDR3 nucleotide sequence: TGTGCCAGCACCTCAGGGGTGGTCCACGAGCAGTACTTC. Translating it yields CASTSGVVHEQYF.

This clonotype is classed as medium-sized. The chain carries TRBV7-2 and TRBJ2-1; TRBD2 aligns across 13 bases. The germline V gene encodes CDR1 SGHTA and CDR2 FQGNSA. V dropped 5 bases and J dropped 5; count of bases not matched to a gene: 3. The CDR3 is made up of 15 amino acids. In nucleotides, the CDR3 is TGTGCCAGCAGCCTGGGACTAGCGGGAAACAATGAGCAGTTCTTC. It is translated as CASSLGLAGNNEQFF.

This clonotype was detected a few times. The rearrangement links TRBV28 to TRBJ2-7, with D unresolved. The germline V gene encodes CDR1 MDHEN and CDR2 SYDVKM. This CDR3 is 11 amino acids long. V was cut by 5 bases and J by 4 bases, with 6 bases left in between. CDR3 DNA sequence: TGTGCCAGCAGTACTCTTTACGAGCAGTACTTC. It translates to CASSTLYEQYF.

The sample holds many counts of this clonotype. The gene calls are TRBV7-9 and TRBJ1-6; 9 bases fit TRBD1. The V gene's germline CDR1 is SEHNR and CDR2 FQNEAQ (reference sequence). The CDR3 runs 14 residues. J was trimmed by 7 bases and V by 7 bases; bases with no gene match: 5. The CDR3 sequence is CASTADRGNSPLHF. The CDR3 DNA reads as TGTGCCAGCACCGCGGACAGGGGAAATTCACCCCTCCACTTT.

In its sample, this clonotype was seen a few times. The chain has TRBV11-1 and TRBJ2-7; D not resolved. This CDR3 is built from 13 residues. Germline-derived CDR1 and CDR2 are SGHAT and FQDESV (reference sequence). Trimming removed 5 bases from V and 5 bases from J, with 13 bases in between. The CDR3: CASSLSLVHEQYF. The CDR3 bases are TGTGCCAGCAGCCTATCGTTAGTCCACGAGCAGTACTTC.

This clonotype was seen a handful of times. The rearrangement joins TRBV7-3 to TRBJ2-2; D remains ambiguous. The V gene lost 5 bases and the J gene lost 4 bases, with 11 bases spanning the gap. The CDR3 consists of 14 residues. Germline V lookup: CDR1 SGHTA, CDR2 FQGTGA. The CDR3: CASSQGMGTGELFF. CDR3 DNA sequence: TGTGCCAGCAGCCAAGGAATGGGCACCGGGGAGCTGTTTTTT.

This clonotype was seen more than once but under ten times. The chain carries TRBV28 and TRBJ1-2, with a tentative D call TRBD1 (6 bases). The CDR3 is 14 residues long. V shed 6 bases and J shed 6 bases, with 17 bases lying between them. Germline-derived CDR1 and CDR2 are MDHEN and SYDVKM. Here the CDR3 reads CASSPPTGRDGYTF. The CDR3 DNA follows: TGTGCCAGCAGCCCGCCCACAGGGAGGGATGGCTACACCTTC.

This chain uses TRBV6-5 with TRBJ2-1, with TRBD1 identical over 7 bases. The CDR3 has 16 amino acids. Looked up from germline, CDR1 is MNHEY and CDR2 is SVGAGI. J gave up 7 bases and V 5 bases, and 14 bases lay outside the gene matches. The CDR3, as DNA: TGTGCCAGCAGTCGTAGACAGGGAAGTGATAGGAATGAGCAGTTCTTC. Protein sequence: CASSRRQGSDRNEQFF.

This chain joins TRBV29-1 and TRBJ2-7; a weak D match, TRBD2 (5 bases). This CDR3 spans 14 amino acids. CDR1 and CDR2 (germline): SQVTM, ANQGSEA. Trimming removed 2 bases at V and 2 bases at J, with 13 bases between. As DNA, the CDR3 is TGCAGCGTTGAAAAGCGGCAGAGACCCTACGAGCAGTACTTC. Residues: CSVEKRQRPYEQYF.

The chain carries TRBV11-2 and TRBJ2-3, with D possibly called TRBD1 or TRBD2 (5 bases each). Per the germline V gene, CDR1 is SGHAT and CDR2 is FQNNGV. V was trimmed by 2 bases and J by 5 bases, leaving 14 bases between them. This CDR3 spans 15 amino acids. The CDR3 sequence is CASSLRGQGVDTQYF. As DNA, the CDR3 is TGTGCCAGCAGCTTAAGGGGCCAGGGAGTAGATACGCAGTATTTT.

Ten or more counts support this clonotype. The chain uses TRBV18 and TRBJ2-7; 9 positions match TRBD1. Germline CDR1 and CDR2: KGHSH and LQKENI. The CDR3 runs to 15 residues. V lost 5 bases to trimming and J lost 3 bases; unmatched junction nucleotides: 8. The CDR3 DNA sequence: TGTGCCAGCTCAATCAGGACAGGGGCTGGCTACGAGCAGTACTTC. It is translated as CASSIRTGAGYEQYF. The whole variable domain, remainder taken from reference TRBV18 and TRBJ2-7, is NAGVMQNPRHLVRRRGQEARLRCSPMKGHSHVYWYRQLPEEGLKFMVYLQKENIIDESGMPKERFSAEFPKEGPSILRIQQVVRGDSAAYFCASSIRTGAGYEQYFGPGTRLTVT.

This clonotype was counted at least ten times. This chain connects TRBV3-1 to TRBJ2-1; 7 bases agree with TRBD2. CDR3 length: 15 residues. Per the germline V gene, CDR1 is LGHDT and CDR2 is YNNKEL (reference sequence). The J segment lost 0 bases and the V segment lost 1 base, leaving 0 bases of the junction unmatched. The CDR3, as DNA: TGTGCCAGCAGCCAAGGCGGGAGCTCCTACAATGAGCAGTTCTTC. Its protein is CASSQGGSSYNEQFF.